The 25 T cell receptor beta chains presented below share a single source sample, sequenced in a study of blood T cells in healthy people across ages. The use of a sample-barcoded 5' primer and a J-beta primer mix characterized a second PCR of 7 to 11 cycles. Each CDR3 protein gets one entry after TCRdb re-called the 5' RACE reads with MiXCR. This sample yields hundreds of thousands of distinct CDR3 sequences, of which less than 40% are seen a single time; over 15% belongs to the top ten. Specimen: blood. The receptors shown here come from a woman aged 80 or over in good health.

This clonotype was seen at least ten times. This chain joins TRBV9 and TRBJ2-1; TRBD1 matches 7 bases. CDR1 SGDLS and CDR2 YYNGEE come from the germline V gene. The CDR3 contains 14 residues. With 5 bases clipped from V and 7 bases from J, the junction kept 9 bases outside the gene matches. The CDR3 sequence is CASSVTGKGNEQFF. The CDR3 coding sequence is TGTGCCAGCAGTGTGACAGGGAAGGGTAATGAGCAGTTCTTC.

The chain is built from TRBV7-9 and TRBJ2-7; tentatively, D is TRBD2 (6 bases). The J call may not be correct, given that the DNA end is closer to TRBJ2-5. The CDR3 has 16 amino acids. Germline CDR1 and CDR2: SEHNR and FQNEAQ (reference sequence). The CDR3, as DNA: TGTGCCAGCAGCCCAAGAATCCTAGCGTCGGGTGAGACCCAGTACTTC. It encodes CASSPRILASGETQYF.

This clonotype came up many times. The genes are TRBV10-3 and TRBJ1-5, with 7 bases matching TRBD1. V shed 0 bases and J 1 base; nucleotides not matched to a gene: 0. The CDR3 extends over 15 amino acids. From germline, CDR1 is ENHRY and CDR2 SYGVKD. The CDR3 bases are TGTGCCATCAGTGAGTCACAGGGGAGCAATCAGCCCCAGCATTTT. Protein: CAISESQGSNQPQHF.

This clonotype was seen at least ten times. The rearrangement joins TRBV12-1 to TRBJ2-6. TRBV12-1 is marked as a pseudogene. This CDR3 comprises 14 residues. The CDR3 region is CASSLFTGANVLTF. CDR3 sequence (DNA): TGTGCCAGCAGCTTGTTTACTGGGGCCAACGTCCTGACTTTC.

The DNA for the CDR3 is TGTGCCTGGAGTGTACCAAGGCCGGCCCCCTACGAGCAGTACTTC. As protein: CAWSVPRPAPYEQYF. The chain carries TRBV30 and TRBJ2-7; D gene uncertain. The germline V and J ends were trimmed by 0 bases and 2 bases, with 14 bases remaining between them. The CDR3 covers 15 residues. Per the germline V gene, CDR1 is GTSNPN and CDR2 is SVGIG (reference sequence).

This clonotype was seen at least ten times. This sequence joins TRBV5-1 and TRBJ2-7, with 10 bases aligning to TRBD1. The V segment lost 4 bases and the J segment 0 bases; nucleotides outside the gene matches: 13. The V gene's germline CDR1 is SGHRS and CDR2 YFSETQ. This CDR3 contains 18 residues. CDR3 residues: CASSLWDRGAGFSYEQYF. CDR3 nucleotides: TGCGCCAGCAGCCTGTGGGACAGGGGCGCTGGGTTCTCCTACGAGCAGTACTTC.

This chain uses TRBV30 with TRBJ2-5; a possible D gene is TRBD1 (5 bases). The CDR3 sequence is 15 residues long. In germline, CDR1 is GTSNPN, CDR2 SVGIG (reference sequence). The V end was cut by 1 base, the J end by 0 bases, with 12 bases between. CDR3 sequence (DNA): TGTGCCTGGAGTGCCGTTCCAGGGTACCAAGAGACCCAGTACTTC. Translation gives CAWSAVPGYQETQYF.

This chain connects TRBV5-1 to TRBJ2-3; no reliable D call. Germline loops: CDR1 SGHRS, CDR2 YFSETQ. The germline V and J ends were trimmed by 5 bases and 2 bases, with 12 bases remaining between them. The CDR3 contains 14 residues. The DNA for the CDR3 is TGCGCCAGCAGTACTACAGATATCACAGATACGCAGTATTTT. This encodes CASSTTDITDTQYF.

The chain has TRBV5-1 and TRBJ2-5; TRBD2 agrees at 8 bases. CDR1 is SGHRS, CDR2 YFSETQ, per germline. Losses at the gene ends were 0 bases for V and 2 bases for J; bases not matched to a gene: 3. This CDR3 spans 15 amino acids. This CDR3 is CASSLGLARQETQYF. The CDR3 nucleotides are TGCGCCAGCAGCTTGGGACTAGCGAGACAAGAGACCCAGTACTTC.

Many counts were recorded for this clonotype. CDR3 in amino acids: CASSQTTGNYGYTF. The CDR3 nucleotides are TGTGCCAGCAGCCAAACTACAGGGAACTATGGCTACACCTTC. This sequence joins TRBV3-1 and TRBJ1-2; weak D call: TRBD1 (6 bases). This CDR3 has 14 residues. The germline V gene has CDR1 LGHDT and CDR2 YNNKEL (reference sequence). The ends were cut back, 2 bases at V and 2 bases at J, with 9 bases in the middle.

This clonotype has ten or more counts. This CDR3 is CASSPRGLPYEQYF. The DNA of the CDR3 is TGTGCCAGCAGCCCCCGTGGCCTACCCTACGAGCAGTACTTC. J is TRBJ2-7 and V is TRBV11-2; D unresolved. V lost 5 bases and J lost 2, with 13 bases in between. The CDR3 runs to 14 residues. Germline V gene sequence: CDR1 SGHAT, CDR2 FQNNGV.

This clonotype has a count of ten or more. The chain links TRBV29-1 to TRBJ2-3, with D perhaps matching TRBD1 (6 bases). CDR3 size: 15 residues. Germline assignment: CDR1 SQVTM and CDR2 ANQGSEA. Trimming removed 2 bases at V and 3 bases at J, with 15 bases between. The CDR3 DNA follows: TGCAGCGTTGAAATCCTCAGGGGTAGGACAGATACGCAGTATTTT. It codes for CSVEILRGRTDTQYF.

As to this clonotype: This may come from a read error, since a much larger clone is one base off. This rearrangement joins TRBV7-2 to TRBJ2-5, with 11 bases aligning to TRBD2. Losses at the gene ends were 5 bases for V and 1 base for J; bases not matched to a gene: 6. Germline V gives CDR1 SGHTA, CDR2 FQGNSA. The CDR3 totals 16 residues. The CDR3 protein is CTSSPPSGGPQETQYF. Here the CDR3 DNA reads TGTACCAGCAGCCCCCCTAGCGGGGGGCCCCAAGAGACCCAGTACTTC.

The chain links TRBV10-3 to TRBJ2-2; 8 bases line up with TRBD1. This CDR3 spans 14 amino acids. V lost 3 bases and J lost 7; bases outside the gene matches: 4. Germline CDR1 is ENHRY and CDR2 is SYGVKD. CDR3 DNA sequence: TGTGCCATCAGTGACAGGGGGCTCGGCGGGGAGCTGTTTTTT. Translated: CAISDRGLGGELFF.

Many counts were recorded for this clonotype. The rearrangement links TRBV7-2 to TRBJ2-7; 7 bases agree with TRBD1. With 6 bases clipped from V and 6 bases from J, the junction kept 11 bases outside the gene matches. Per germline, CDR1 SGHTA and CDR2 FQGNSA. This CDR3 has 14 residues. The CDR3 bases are TGTGCCAGCAGGCCGGGACAGCTCAGGGGCGAGCAGTACTTC. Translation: CASRPGQLRGEQYF.

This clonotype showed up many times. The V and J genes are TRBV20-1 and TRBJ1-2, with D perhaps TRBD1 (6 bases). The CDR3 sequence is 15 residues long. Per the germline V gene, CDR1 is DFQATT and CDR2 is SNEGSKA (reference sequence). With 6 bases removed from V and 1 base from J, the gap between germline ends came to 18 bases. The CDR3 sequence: CSAHIPDRINYGYTF. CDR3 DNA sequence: TGCAGTGCCCATATCCCAGACAGGATTAACTATGGCTACACCTTC.

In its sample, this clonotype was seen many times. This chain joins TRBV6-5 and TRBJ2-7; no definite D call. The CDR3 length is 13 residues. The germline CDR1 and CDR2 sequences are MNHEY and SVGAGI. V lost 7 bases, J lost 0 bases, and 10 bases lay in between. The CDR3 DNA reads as TGTGCCAGCAAAAGGCCAAGCTCCTACGAGCAGTACTTC. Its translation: CASKRPSSYEQYF.

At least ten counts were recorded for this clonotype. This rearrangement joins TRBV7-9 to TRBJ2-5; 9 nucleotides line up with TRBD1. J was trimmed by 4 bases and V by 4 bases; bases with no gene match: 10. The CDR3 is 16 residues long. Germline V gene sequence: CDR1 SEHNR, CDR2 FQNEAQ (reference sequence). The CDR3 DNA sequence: TGTGCCAGCAGCTATTCGACAGGGGGGGATGCAGAGACCCAGTACTTC. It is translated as CASSYSTGGDAETQYF.

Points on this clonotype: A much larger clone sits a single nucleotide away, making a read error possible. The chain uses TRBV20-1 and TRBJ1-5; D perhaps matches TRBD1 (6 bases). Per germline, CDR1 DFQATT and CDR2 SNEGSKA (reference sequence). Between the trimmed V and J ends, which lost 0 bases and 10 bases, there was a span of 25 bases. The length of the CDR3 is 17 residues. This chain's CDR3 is CSARDLRGTYTVEPQHF. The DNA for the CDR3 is TGCAGTGCTAGAGATCTTAGGGGGACGTATACCGTAGAACCCCAGCATTTT.

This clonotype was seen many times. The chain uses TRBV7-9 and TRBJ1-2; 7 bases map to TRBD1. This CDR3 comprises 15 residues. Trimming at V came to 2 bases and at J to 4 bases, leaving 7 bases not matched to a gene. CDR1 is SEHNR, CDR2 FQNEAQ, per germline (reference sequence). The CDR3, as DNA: TGTGCCAGCAGCTTAAGAGCACAGGGGACCTATGGCTACACCTTC. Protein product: CASSLRAQGTYGYTF. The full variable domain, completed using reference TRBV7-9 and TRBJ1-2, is DTGVSQNPRHKITKRGQNVTFRCDPISEHNRLYWYRQTLGQGPEFLTYFQNEAQLEKSRLLSDRFSAERPKGSFSTLEIQRTEQGDSAMYLCASSLRAQGTYGYTFGSGTRLTVV.

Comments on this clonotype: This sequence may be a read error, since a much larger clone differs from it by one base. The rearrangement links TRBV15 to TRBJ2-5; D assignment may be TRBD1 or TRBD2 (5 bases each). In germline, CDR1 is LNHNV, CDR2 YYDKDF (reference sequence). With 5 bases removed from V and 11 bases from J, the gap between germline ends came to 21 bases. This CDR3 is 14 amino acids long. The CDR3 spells CATSGKPRGAPQYF. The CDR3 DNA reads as TGTGCCACCAGCGGAAAGCCTAGAGGGGCACCGCAGTACTTC.

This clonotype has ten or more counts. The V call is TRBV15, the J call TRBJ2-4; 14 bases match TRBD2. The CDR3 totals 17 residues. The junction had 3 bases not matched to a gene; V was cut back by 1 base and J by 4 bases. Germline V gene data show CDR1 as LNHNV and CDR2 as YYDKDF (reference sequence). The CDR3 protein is CATSRVGLAGVKNIQYF. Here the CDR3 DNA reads TGTGCCACCAGCAGAGTGGGACTAGCGGGGGTAAAAAACATTCAGTACTTC.

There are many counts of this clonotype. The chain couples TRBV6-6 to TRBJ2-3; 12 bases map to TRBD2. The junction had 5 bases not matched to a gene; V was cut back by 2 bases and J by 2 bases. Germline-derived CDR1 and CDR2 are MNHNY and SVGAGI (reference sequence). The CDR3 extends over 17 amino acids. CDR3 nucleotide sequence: TGTGCCAGCAGTTACGGACTAGCGGGGAGGAACACAGATACGCAGTATTTT. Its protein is CASSYGLAGRNTDTQYF.

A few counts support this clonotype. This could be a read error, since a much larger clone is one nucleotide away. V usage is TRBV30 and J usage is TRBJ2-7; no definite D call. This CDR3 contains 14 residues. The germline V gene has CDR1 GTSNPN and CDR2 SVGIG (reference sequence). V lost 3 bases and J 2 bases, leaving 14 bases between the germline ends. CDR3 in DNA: TGTGCCTGGAGGGTACAACTCCCTCCCTACGAGCAGTACTTC. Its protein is CAWRVQLPPYEQYF.

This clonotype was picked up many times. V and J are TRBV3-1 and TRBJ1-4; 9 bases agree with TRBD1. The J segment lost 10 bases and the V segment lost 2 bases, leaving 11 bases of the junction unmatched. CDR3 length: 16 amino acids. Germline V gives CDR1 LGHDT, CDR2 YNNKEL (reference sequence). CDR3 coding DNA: TGTGCCAGCAGCCAAATGGTGGGACAGGGTATTGGAAAACTGTTTTTT. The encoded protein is CASSQMVGQGIGKLFF.